The rows below give T cell receptor beta chains drawn from one sample of a study of preoperative IRX-2 immunotherapy in early breast cancer. The assay was immunoSEQ multiplex PCR, and TCRdb's table has in-frame clones only and misses some. In the table there are 15,000 to 25,000 clones, about 85% of which are singletons. The starting material was lymph node tissue, obtained after IRX-2 immunotherapy. These receptor sequences come from a human donor with breast cancer. The CDR3 runs from the conserved cysteine through the conserved F or W. D genes are given only for firm matches. Only some rows state a clone size, as once, few, many or a class for expanded clones.

TRBJ1-1 | . | TRBV19 | TRBD1 | TGTGCCAGCAGTCCCGGGACAGGTTACACTGAAGCTTTCTTT | CASSPGTGYTEAFF
TRBJ1-4 | once | TRBV12-5 | TRBD1 | TGTGCCAGCAAGCCCGGGACAGATAATGAAAAACTGTTTTTT | CASKPGTDNEKLFF
TRBJ2-3 | . | TRBV11-3 | TRBD1 | TGTGCCAGCAGCCAACGGACAGGGGATTACACAGATACGCAGTATTTT | CASSQRTGDYTDTQYF
TRBJ2-3 | . | TRBV11-3 | TRBD2 | TGTGCCAGCAGCTCCAGGACTAGCGGGAGGACAACAGATACGCAGTATTTT | CASSSRTSGRTTDTQYF
TRBJ2-7 | . | TRBV6-8 | TRBD2 | TGTGCCAGCAGTTACGGGGTAGCGGGGGGCTACGAGCAGTACTTC | CASSYGVAGGYEQYF
TRBJ2-3 | . | TRBV23-1 | . | TGCGCCAGCAGCTTGGCCGATAGCACAGATACGCAGTATTTT | CASSLADSTDTQYF
TRBJ2-7 | . | TRBV10-2 | TRBD1 | TGCGCCCCTGGGAAGGACAGGGACCAAAGGATCCCCTACGAGCAGTACTTC | CAPGKDRDQRIPYEQYF
TRBJ1-5 | . | TRBV12-5 | . | TGTGCTAGTGGTTTGGCTAGCGGTCAGCCCCAGCATTTT | CASGLASGQPQHF
TRBJ1-5 | . | TRBV19 | TRBD1 | TGTGCCAGTACCTTCCGACAGGGAGATCAGCCCCAGCATTTT | CASTFRQGDQPQHF
TRBJ2-2 | few | TRBV19 | . | TGTGCCAGTAGTGTAGACAGAGGCGACACCGGGGAGCTGTTTTTT | CASSVDRGDTGELFF
TRBJ1-4 | . | TRBV30 | . | TGTGCCTGGAACATACAGGGCTCCCATGAAAAACTGTTTTTT | CAWNIQGSHEKLFF
TRBJ2-7 | . | TRBV11-3 | . | TGTGCCAGCAGCTTAACAGGGAATTGGAGAGAGCAGTACTTC | CASSLTGNWREQYF
TRBJ1-5 | . | TRBV28 | . | TGTGCCAGCAGTACAGGAGTCGGGCATCAGCCCCAGCATTTT | CASSTGVGHQPQHF
TRBJ1-1 | once | TRBV19 | . | TGTGCCAGTAGTCCGTTAGGGGCAGCTCTTAACACTGAAGCTTTCTTT | CASSPLGAALNTEAFF
TRBJ2-2 | . | TRBV5-1 | TRBD1 | TGCGCCAGCAGCGTCCGACAGGGGGTCGGGGAGCTGTTTTTT | CASSVRQGVGELFF
TRBJ1-6 | once | TRBV19 | TRBD1 | TGTGCCAGTAGCCATACCGGGACAGCATACACCTTAGGGACCCTCCACTTT | CASSHTGTAYTLGTLHF
TRBJ1-5 | . | TRBV15 | . | TGTGCCACCAGGGGTACAGGTATCGGCAATCAGCCCCAGCATTTT | CATRGTGIGNQPQHF
TRBJ2-3 | . | TRBV6-8 | TRBD2 | TGTGCCATCAGTGTGGGACTAGCGGGCACTCAGGATACGCAGTATTTT | CAISVGLAGTQDTQYF
TRBJ1-2 | . | TRBV28 | . | TGTGCCAGCAGTACCTCAGGGGAGGACTATGGCTACACCTTC | CASSTSGEDYGYTF
TRBJ1-2 | . | TRBV7-4 | . | TGTGCCAGCAGCCCTACCCGGGCCTTCTATGGCTACACCTTC | CASSPTRAFYGYTF
TRBJ2-2 | few | TRBV19 | . | TGTGCCAGCAGAGACCGGTTGAGGAACACCGGGGAGCTGTTTTTT | CASRDRLRNTGELFF
TRBJ2-5 | . | TRBV15 | . | TGTGCCACCAGCAGAGATGTAGCGACCCAAGAGACCCAGTACTTC | CATSRDVATQETQYF
TRBJ2-3 | . | TRBV5-1 | TRBD2 | TGCGCCAGCAGCTTAGAAGCGGGAGTAATAGATACGCAGTATTTT | CASSLEAGVIDTQYF
TRBJ1-2 | once | TRBV2 | . | TGTGCCAGCAGTGAAAGGGGACACAGGGAGAACTATGGCTACACCTTC | CASSERGHRENYGYTF